These T cell receptor beta chains were read from a single sample in a study. A single record per CDR3 protein comes from TCRdb applying MiXCR to the multiplex PCR reads. The data hold about 1,000 distinct CDR3 sequences, with about 2.8% observed a single time. Sequencing was done on a sample of Tregs sorted from blood. The receptors were sampled from a female donor with breast cancer. CDR3s include the opening cysteine and the closing phenylalanine or tryptophan. Fields, in order: clone size, CDR3 length, V gene, D gene, J gene, CDR3 DNA, CDR3 protein. The D gene is left open where the match is weak. The size entry is marked missing in some rows and otherwise reads once, few, many or a size class.

clone_size: medium-sized; cdr3_length: 10; v_call: TRBV12-3/TRBV12-4; d_call: NA; j_call: TRBJ1-2; cdr3_nt: TGTGCCAGCCTTTTATGTTACCACACCTTC; cdr3_aa: CASLLCYHTF
clone_size: medium-sized; cdr3_length: 15; v_call: TRBV12-3/TRBV12-4; d_call: NA; j_call: TRBJ1-2; cdr3_nt: TGTGCCAGCAGTGTACCGAGGGTGTTGGACTATGGCTACACCTTC; cdr3_aa: CASSVPRVLDYGYTF
clone_size: medium-sized; cdr3_length: 11; v_call: TRBV12-3/TRBV12-4; d_call: NA; j_call: TRBJ1-2; cdr3_nt: TGTGCCAGCAGCAAACTGGGAGGCTACACCTTC; cdr3_aa: CASSKLGGYTF
clone_size: medium-sized; cdr3_length: 14; v_call: TRBV12-3/TRBV12-4; d_call: TRBD1; j_call: TRBJ1-2; cdr3_nt: TGTGCCAGCAGTCGGACAGGGACTAACTATGGCTACACCTTC; cdr3_aa: CASSRTGTNYGYTF
clone_size: large; cdr3_length: 13; v_call: TRBV12-3/TRBV12-4; d_call: NA; j_call: TRBJ1-2; cdr3_nt: TGTGCCAGCAGCCCAACAACCAACTATGGCTACACCTTC; cdr3_aa: CASSPTTNYGYTF
clone_size: medium-sized; cdr3_length: 13; v_call: TRBV12-3/TRBV12-4; d_call: NA; j_call: TRBJ1-2; cdr3_nt: TGTGCCAGCAGTCTCCCTCCGAACTATGGCTACACCTTC; cdr3_aa: CASSLPPNYGYTF
clone_size: medium-sized; cdr3_length: 13; v_call: TRBV12-3/TRBV12-4; d_call: TRBD1; j_call: TRBJ1-2; cdr3_nt: TGTGCCAGCAGACGGACAGGGCGGGATGGCTACACCTTC; cdr3_aa: CASRRTGRDGYTF
clone_size: medium-sized; cdr3_length: 13; v_call: TRBV12-3/TRBV12-4; d_call: TRBD1; j_call: TRBJ1-2; cdr3_nt: TGTGCCAGCAGACGGGACAGGGAGCATGGCTACACCTTC; cdr3_aa: CASRRDREHGYTF
clone_size: medium-sized; cdr3_length: 13; v_call: TRBV12-3/TRBV12-4; d_call: TRBD1; j_call: TRBJ1-2; cdr3_nt: TGTGCCAGCAGCCGGGACAGTAGTGATGGCTACACCTTC; cdr3_aa: CASSRDSSDGYTF
clone_size: hyperexpanded; cdr3_length: 13; v_call: TRBV12-3/TRBV12-4; d_call: NA; j_call: TRBJ1-2; cdr3_nt: TGTGCCAGCAGCATGGACGGAAACTATGGCTACACCTTC; cdr3_aa: CASSMDGNYGYTF
clone_size: medium-sized; cdr3_length: 13; v_call: TRBV12-3/TRBV12-4; d_call: NA; j_call: TRBJ1-2; cdr3_nt: TGTGCCAGCAGTAGGAACCATAACTATGGCTACACCTTC; cdr3_aa: CASSRNHNYGYTF
clone_size: many; cdr3_length: 16; v_call: TRBV12-3/TRBV12-4; d_call: NA; j_call: TRBJ1-2; cdr3_nt: TGTGCCAGCAGCCCCACAGGGATTAGAGCTAACTATGGCTACACCTTC; cdr3_aa: CASSPTGIRANYGYTF
clone_size: medium-sized; cdr3_length: 16; v_call: TRBV12-3/TRBV12-4; d_call: NA; j_call: TRBJ1-2; cdr3_nt: TGTGCCAGCAGCCGACGCCGGACGGCAAATAACAATGGCTACACCTTC; cdr3_aa: CASSRRRTANNNGYTF
clone_size: medium-sized; cdr3_length: 15; v_call: TRBV12-3/TRBV12-4; d_call: NA; j_call: TRBJ1-2; cdr3_nt: TGTGCCAGCAGTTTCCGGGGCCGAGGGGACTATGGCTACACCTTC; cdr3_aa: CASSFRGRGDYGYTF
clone_size: large; cdr3_length: 11; v_call: TRBV12-3/TRBV12-4; d_call: NA; j_call: TRBJ1-2; cdr3_nt: TGTGCCAGCAGCACGCTCTATGGCTACACCTTC; cdr3_aa: CASSTLYGYTF
clone_size: medium-sized; cdr3_length: 14; v_call: TRBV12-3/TRBV12-4; d_call: TRBD1; j_call: TRBJ1-2; cdr3_nt: TGTGCCAGCAGCCCCGGGACAGGGGTCGTCGGCTACACCTTC; cdr3_aa: CASSPGTGVVGYTF
clone_size: medium-sized; cdr3_length: 14; v_call: TRBV12-3/TRBV12-4; d_call: NA; j_call: TRBJ1-2; cdr3_nt: TGTGCCAGCAGTTATCTCCAGGCCTCCTATGGCTACACCTTC; cdr3_aa: CASSYLQASYGYTF
clone_size: medium-sized; cdr3_length: 13; v_call: TRBV12-3/TRBV12-4; d_call: NA; j_call: TRBJ1-2; cdr3_nt: TGTGCCAGCAGTTTAAATAACATCTATGGCTACACCTTC; cdr3_aa: CASSLNNIYGYTF
clone_size: medium-sized; cdr3_length: 13; v_call: TRBV12-3/TRBV12-4; d_call: NA; j_call: TRBJ1-2; cdr3_nt: TGTGCCAGCAGTTCACAGGGTAACTATGGCTACACCTTC; cdr3_aa: CASSSQGNYGYTF
clone_size: large; cdr3_length: 14; v_call: TRBV12-3/TRBV12-4; d_call: NA; j_call: TRBJ1-2; cdr3_nt: TGTGCCAGCAGTTCTTTGGGCACTAACTATGGCTACACCTTC; cdr3_aa: CASSSLGTNYGYTF
clone_size: medium-sized; cdr3_length: 14; v_call: TRBV12-3/TRBV12-4; d_call: TRBD1; j_call: TRBJ1-2; cdr3_nt: TGTGCCAGCAGCCTCCTAGGGACAGTCCCTCGCTACACCTTC; cdr3_aa: CASSLLGTVPRYTF
clone_size: many; cdr3_length: 14; v_call: TRBV12-3/TRBV12-4; d_call: NA; j_call: TRBJ1-2; cdr3_nt: TGTGCCAGCAGTGGCGGACTCCCTAACTATGGCTACACCTTC; cdr3_aa: CASSGGLPNYGYTF
clone_size: many; cdr3_length: 11; v_call: TRBV12-3/TRBV12-4; d_call: NA; j_call: TRBJ1-2; cdr3_nt: TGTGCCAGCACGGGATACTATGGCTACACCTTC; cdr3_aa: CASTGYYGYTF
clone_size: large; cdr3_length: 14; v_call: TRBV12-3/TRBV12-4; d_call: NA; j_call: TRBJ1-2; cdr3_nt: TGTGCCAGCAGTTTACAGGGACCTAACTATGGCTACACCTTC; cdr3_aa: CASSLQGPNYGYTF
clone_size: medium-sized; cdr3_length: 12; v_call: TRBV12-3/TRBV12-4; d_call: NA; j_call: TRBJ1-2; cdr3_nt: TGTGCCAGCAGTTTAGAAAGATATGGCTACACCTTC; cdr3_aa: CASSLERYGYTF
clone_size: medium-sized; cdr3_length: 12; v_call: TRBV12-3/TRBV12-4; d_call: TRBD1; j_call: TRBJ1-2; cdr3_nt: TGTGCCAGCGGGACAGGGATCTATGGCTACACCTTC; cdr3_aa: CASGTGIYGYTF
clone_size: many; cdr3_length: 15; v_call: TRBV12-3/TRBV12-4; d_call: NA; j_call: TRBJ1-2; cdr3_nt: TGTGCCAGCAGTTTCGAGTGGCAGGGAGGATATGGCTACACCTTC; cdr3_aa: CASSFEWQGGYGYTF
clone_size: medium-sized; cdr3_length: 14; v_call: TRBV12-3/TRBV12-4; d_call: TRBD1; j_call: TRBJ1-2; cdr3_nt: TGTGCCAGCAGCGGAGACAGGGGTAAATCTGGCTACACCTTC; cdr3_aa: CASSGDRGKSGYTF
clone_size: few; cdr3_length: 16; v_call: TRBV12-3/TRBV12-4; d_call: NA; j_call: TRBJ1-2; cdr3_nt: TGTGCCAGCAGTTTAGATCAGGGGTTGTGGTCATATGGCTACACCTTC; cdr3_aa: CASSLDQGLWSYGYTF
clone_size: medium-sized; cdr3_length: 13; v_call: TRBV12-3/TRBV12-4; d_call: NA; j_call: TRBJ1-2; cdr3_nt: TGTGCCAGCAGGACGGGGCGGTACTATGGCTACACCTTC; cdr3_aa: CASRTGRYYGYTF
clone_size: medium-sized; cdr3_length: 13; v_call: TRBV12-3/TRBV12-4; d_call: NA; j_call: TRBJ1-2; cdr3_nt: TGTGCCAGCAGTTTAGAAGGGTTAGGCGGCTACACCTTC; cdr3_aa: CASSLEGLGGYTF
clone_size: NA; cdr3_length: 14; v_call: TRBV12-3/TRBV12-4; d_call: NA; j_call: TRBJ1-2; cdr3_nt: TGTGCCAGCAGTTTGAGAAGAGGGACCTATGGCTACACCTTC; cdr3_aa: CASSLRRGTYGYTF
clone_size: large; cdr3_length: 13; v_call: TRBV12-3/TRBV12-4; d_call: NA; j_call: TRBJ1-2; cdr3_nt: TGTGCCAGCAGCTACGAATACAGGGCTGGCTACACCTTC; cdr3_aa: CASSYEYRAGYTF
clone_size: medium-sized; cdr3_length: 11; v_call: TRBV12-3/TRBV12-4; d_call: NA; j_call: TRBJ1-2; cdr3_nt: TGTGCCAGCAGGGCCAACTATGGCTACACCTTC; cdr3_aa: CASRANYGYTF